The entry below gives a single T cell receptor (beta chain) sequence along with its context. CDR1 and CDR2 from the germline V gene are MNHEY and SVGAGI. Losses at the gene ends were 1 base for V and 0 bases for J; bases not matched to a gene: 4. CDR3 length: 16 residues. Via MiXCR, TCRdb re-called the 5' RACE reads, giving one row per CDR3 protein. The table records approximately 85,000 distinct CDR3 sequences, about 14% of them present only once. These data originate in a study of T cells after yellow fever vaccination. Notes on the study in general: The study re-detected most primary-vaccination clones after the booster (96% CD4, roughly 90% CD8).

The chain recombines TRBV6-5 with TRBJ2-5; 8 positions agree with TRBD2. This receptor was obtained from a man aged 18 to 30 who received the YFV17D yellow fever vaccine. The source was CD8+ T cells not binding an NS4B(214-222) dextramer, sorted from PBMCs, collected 21 days after the first yellow fever vaccination. In DNA form, the CDR3 reads TGTGCCAGCAGTTACTGGGCTAGCGGGTACCAAGAGACCCAGTACTTC. It encodes CASSYWASGYQETQYF.